The present T cell receptor beta chain was sequenced within a study of CDR3 diversity in severe acne (dated by TCRdb to the late 2010s). Regarding this clonotype: No cognate antigen has been identified for it. Base qualities are missing; no much larger clone stands one base away.

The library was obtained by PCR. Reads for this sample came from an Illumina HiSeq 2000. Through fastp at Q25 and MiXCR, TCRdb rebuilt clones from the public reads, retaining in-frame beta chains. Under each unique CDR3 protein, matching rows form one entry showing the most common genes and DNA. This sample has around 83,000 distinct CDR3 sequences in its table, and about 53% of those were observed once. The ten largest clones represent roughly 12% of the sample. The CDR3 holds 15 amino acids from the cysteine to the phenylalanine. CDR3 DNA is the only sequence kept; it has 45 bases, read in frame from the first base. Trimming leaves V shorter by 5 bases and J shorter by 0 bases, with the junction holding 7 bases beyond the gene matches. The germline V gene encodes CDR1 DFQATT and CDR2 SNEGSKA (reference sequence).

The sequence is built from TRBV20-1 and TRBJ2-5, and TRBD2 aligns with 9 junction nucleotides. The sequence derives from a male donor with severe acne vulgaris. What was sequenced was blood. The sequence in DNA is TGCAGTGCTTCACGGACTAGCGAGTACCAAGAGACCCAGTACTTC. Its protein product is CSASRTSEYQETQYF.